This T cell receptor beta chain is drawn from a study of regulatory T cells in long-lasting Graves disease (dated by TCRdb to 2020 to 2022). About the study as a whole: Patients with newly diagnosed Graves' disease had been on antithyroid drugs for under 3 months. The study was registered as a clinical trial and conducted in China. Peripheral blood TCR sequencing and RNA sequencing compared persistent Graves' disease patients with newly diagnosed Graves' disease patients. TCR sequencing covered approximately 13 persistent and about 20 newly diagnosed Graves' disease patients, 33 samples in total.

This clonotype occurred many times. Its cognate antigen has yet to be identified. No much larger clonotype is one base removed from it; base qualities were not supplied. The CDR3 runs 15 residues from the cysteine to the phenylalanine. Just the 45-base CDR3 DNA is kept, in frame starting at base 1. According to the germline V gene, CDR1 reads ENHRY and CDR2 reads SYGVKD. Deletion took 2 bases off V and 1 base off J, with a span of 11 bases between the germline ends. The time point tag for this specimen amounts to: newly diagnosed GD, antithyroid drugs for less than 3 months. RNA was extracted from PBMCs in TRIzol for both TCR sequencing and RNA sequencing. The diagnosis of Graves' disease followed American Thyroid Association guidelines. Recruitment of patients was carried out at an endocrinology department in Xi'an, China. From each patient, about 9 milliliters of peripheral blood was collected into an EDTA anticoagulant tube. PBMCs were isolated by Ficoll Paque Plus density gradient separation without further T cell sorting. RNA quality was checked with an Agilent 2100 Bioanalyzer and agarose gel, and concentration with a NanoDrop 2000.

Overall study results and their limits: Compared with newly diagnosed patients, persistent Graves' disease patients had lower TCR Shannon entropy and fewer highly expanded clones, which suggests clonal expansion. Only the TCR beta chain was sequenced and analyzed. The authors acknowledged the small sample size as a limitation that may reduce accuracy. Peripheral blood alone was examined, since thyroid tissue, which constituted the primary lesion, could not be accessed. More public clonotypes were shared among persistent patients (2,741) than among newly diagnosed patients (966). TRBV28, TRBJ1-2 and TRBJ2-5 were preferentially used in persistent disease, while TRBV20-1 and TRBJ2-1 were favored in newly diagnosed disease.

Library preparation employed multiplex PCR. Sequencing relied on an Illumina HiSeq 4000. TCR beta libraries were built with iRepertoire HTBI primers and Arm-PCR amplification of CDR3 regions. Before sequencing, the PCR products underwent gel purification. In the authors' own workflow: Gene usage analysis of CDR3 amino acid clonotypes used the roughly 62 TRBV and some 15 TRBJ segments found across samples. COPE and FqMerger were used to merge the filtered high-quality paired reads into contigs. BLAST was used to align contigs to IMGT TRBV, TRBD and TRBJ reference genes, with CDR3 defined following IMGT. Any clonotype with a frequency above 0.1% was counted as a highly expanded clone. Shannon entropy served as the measure of repertoire diversity, while the Gini coefficient captured V-J evenness. A clonotype found in more than one individual was treated as public. TCRdb reanalyzed the raw reads on its own, using fastp at Q25 for trimming and MiXCR for clone calling, and kept in-frame beta chains. One record per CDR3 amino acid sequence lists the most common genes and DNA. The V and J calls and clone size are TCRdb's, not the authors'. Within this sample are under 450,000 distinct CDR3 sequences, with over 9.5% of them counted one time only. The ten largest clones take up 18% of the sample.

These records were also assigned to another study, of T cells in Graves' hyperthyroidism and ophthalmopathy. Per that second paper: Graves' hyperthyroidism was defined as stable when no progression to ophthalmopathy occurred over 18 months of follow-up. Hyperthyroidism patients were newly diagnosed, had a disease duration of under 2 months, and were aged 18 to 65 years. Any patient with an uncontrolled infection, another autoimmune disease, pregnancy or lactation was excluded. Clinical symptoms, serum thyroxine and TRAb, thyroid ultrasound, and orbital computed tomography formed the basis for the diagnoses. The TCR CDR3 was subjected to a first round of RT-PCR using the HTBI primer set and the Qiagen OneStep RT-PCR kit. Blood samples also contained most of the expanded thyroid clonotypes (frequency above 0.001), which suggests that blood repertoires may reflect thyroid immune responses. In cross-validation, a model built on a 13 V-J signature told ophthalmopathy apart from stable hyperthyroidism with approximately 90% sensitivity and roughly 83% specificity, and in testing the same model reached 80%/75%. During validation, the model predicted progression to ophthalmopathy a median of approximately 7 months ahead of onset, with roughly 65% sensitivity and 72% to 80% specificity. To identify TCR V-J signatures that set the groups apart, the researchers used a discovery cohort of 100 patients, made up of 43 with Graves' ophthalmopathy and 55 to 65 with stable Graves' hyperthyroidism. Whether ophthalmopathy could be predicted prospectively was tested in an independent validation cohort made up of roughly 19 hyperthyroidism patients plus 17 patients who later progressed to ophthalmopathy. The 100 discovery patients were randomly split 7:3 into training and test sets. In more than 5 Graves' hyperthyroidism patients, the study also compared T-cell repertoires from thyroid tissue with T-cell repertoires from blood. Following sampling, methimazole starting at 30 mg daily was given to hyperthyroidism patients, and high-dose intravenous methylprednisolone was given to ophthalmopathy patients. The libraries were constructed in a second round of multiplex PCR and then size-selected and purified. Sequencing of the libraries was done on an Illumina HiSeq2000 using paired-end 100 bp reads. SOAPnuke was used to process the raw data, with reads discarded if the reads contained adapters or uncalled bases, had a mean Phred below 15, or lacked an exact constant-primer or identifier match. COPE v1.2.5 was used to merge the high-quality paired reads, and each unique nucleotide sequence was defined as a clonotype. MiTCR v1.1 was used to align clonotypes to the IMGT TRBV, TRBD and TRBJ reference segments. Analysis was restricted to V-J combinations with a frequency above 0.0001, which covered just over 98% of repertoires. A TCS score was defined as the ratio of F50 (clonal expansion) to E x V (chaos), with BLOSUM62-based TCRdist applied between CDR3 peptides within each V-J. Welch's t-statistics and random forest reduced roughly 540 V-J features to under 15, which were used in a naive Bayes classifier (R e1071). Sample size was not statistically predetermined, and blinding of investigators to group allocation was not performed. According to the paper, TCR Vbeta CDR3 sequencing was carried out on some 140 peripheral blood samples, which came from about 45 ophthalmopathy, around 74 hyperthyroidism and approximately 17 progressor patients.

The receptor's source is a young woman with Graves disease. Donor details come from another sample of the same person, matched by shared clones. Recombination connected TRBV10-3 to TRBJ1-2, with TRBD1 as a weak D call on 6 bases. The specimen was peripheral blood mononuclear cells (PBMCs), collected at new diagnosis, from a patient treated with antithyroid drugs. The CDR3 protein sequence reads: CAISETGPGNYGYTF. The nucleotides read TGTGCCATCAGTGAGACAGGGCCGGGTAACTATGGCTACACCTTC.